Below are 9 T cell receptor beta chains sequenced from a single sample in a study of Graves' ophthalmopathy and Graves' hyperthyroidism. From RNA, the CDR3 regions of TCR beta chains were amplified and sequenced. First-round RT-PCR used HTBI primers; second-round multiplex PCR followed. TCRdb re-derived calls from the multiplex PCR reads in MiXCR, one entry per CDR3 protein. The table includes 650,000 to 900,000 distinct CDR3 sequences, roughly 40% detected once. The sample comprised peripheral blood. The receptor source for this set is an adult man with Graves' ophthalmopathy.

The chain couples TRBV2 to TRBJ1-4; tentatively, D is TRBD1 (5 bases). The length of the CDR3 is 16 residues. Germline lookup yields CDR1 SNHLY and CDR2 FYNNEI. V lost 6 bases to trimming and J lost 8 bases, with 22 bases between them. The DNA of the CDR3 is TGTGCCAGCAGCCCTCAAAGTGAAACAGGAGGCGAAAAACTGTTTTTT. This sequence encodes CASSPQSETGGEKLFF.

In its sample, this clonotype was seen a few times. V usage is TRBV7-9 and J usage is TRBJ2-2; D is ambiguous. V was trimmed by 5 bases and J by 5 bases, leaving 12 bases between them. The CDR3 is made up of 14 amino acids. Germline CDR1 SEHNR, CDR2 FQNEAQ (reference sequence). CDR3 amino acids: CASSQNRATGELFF. In DNA, the CDR3 is TGTGCCAGCAGCCAGAATAGGGCTACCGGGGAGCTGTTTTTT.

The chain uses TRBV7-9 and TRBJ1-5; 7 bases are shared with TRBD1. Trimming cost V 5 bases and J 0 bases; bases outside gene matches: 10. CDR3 length equals 17 residues. CDR1 SEHNR and CDR2 FQNEAQ come from the germline V gene (reference sequence). CDR3 bases: TGTGCCAGCAGCGACGGGACGACAGGGATTAGCAATCAGCCCCAGCATTTT. Amino acids: CASSDGTTGISNQPQHF.

On this clonotype itself: One end of the junction varies from germline; a read error may be responsible. CDR3 loop: CARSSNDRDFTYEQYF. In DNA form, the CDR3 reads TGTGCCCGCAGCTCCAACGACAGGGATTTCACCTACGAGCAGTACTTC. V and J are TRBV7-9 and TRBJ2-7, with TRBD1 identical over 7 bases. The CDR3 is 16 residues long. Germline values: CDR1 SEHNR, CDR2 FQNEAQ (reference sequence).

This chain joins TRBV29-1 and TRBJ1-5, with TRBD1 identical over 7 bases. This CDR3 region has 13 residues. CDR1 SQVTM and CDR2 ANQGSEA come from the germline V gene. V lost 7 bases and J lost 1; bases outside the gene matches: 4. The CDR3 reads CSATGQSNQPQHF. CDR3 DNA sequence: TGCAGCGCTACGGGACAGAGCAATCAGCCCCAGCATTTT.

In the case of this clonotype: This CDR3 fails to terminate in the conserved phenylalanine or tryptophan, so it likely reflects a read error. It is unclear where the CDR3 begins or ends on the DNA, so no DNA is shown, and the CDR3 is as TCRdb lists it. This CDR3 reads CASRWSRDT. This chain joins TRBV7-6 and TRBJ1-3; the table calls TRBD1, which could not be checked here. Germline V gene lookup returns CDR1 SGHVS and CDR2 FNYEAQ. The CDR3 has 9 amino acids, counting both end residues.

This clonotype was seen a few times. The chain combines TRBV7-9 with TRBJ1-2; 7 positions match TRBD1. Germline V gene lookup returns CDR1 SEHNR and CDR2 FQNEAQ (reference sequence). The CDR3 spans 18 residues. V trimming: 5 bases; J trimming: 1 base; junction bases outside the gene matches: 16. CDR3 DNA sequence: TGTGCCAGCAGCCCGAGAGGCCTGGGGACAGAATTTAACTATGGCTACACCTTC. Amino acids: CASSPRGLGTEFNYGYTF.

V is TRBV5-4 and J is TRBJ1-1, with 8 nucleotides matching TRBD1. With 0 bases clipped from V and 4 bases from J, the junction kept 8 bases outside the gene matches. The CDR3 sequence is 16 residues long. Germline CDR1 SGHNT, CDR2 YYREEE (reference sequence). Here the CDR3 DNA reads TGTGCCAGCAGCTTGGAGTTTGGACAGGGAAGCACTGAAGCTTTCTTT. As protein: CASSLEFGQGSTEAFF.

The V gene is TRBV6-5, the J gene TRBJ1-1; D gene ambiguous. V was shortened by 6 bases and J by 8 bases, with 22 bases between the two germline ends. The CDR3 consists of 15 residues. Germline CDR1 MNHEY, CDR2 SVGAGI. Here the CDR3 DNA reads TGTGCCAGCAGGCCGACGGCCAAGCCAACACTGGAAGCTTTCTTT. It encodes CASRPTAKPTLEAFF.